This T cell receptor beta chain originates from a study of beta chain features in type 1 diabetes. Study summary: Healthy donors and patients showed comparable age, gender and cell yields. Whole-study findings and limits: Whatever favoring of shorter templates PCR might show would apply equally to patients and controls.

On this clone itself: The antigen is not known.

V lost 9 bases, J lost 7 bases, and 19 bases lay in between. This CDR3 contains 13 residues. Germline CDR1 and CDR2: MNHEY and SVGAGI. Sequencing targeted expressed TCRB transcripts, as all isolated RNA had been reverse transcribed. Sequencing used immunoSEQ multiplex PCR; TCRdb keeps in-frame clones, though not all of them. The sample has more than 300,000 clones, under 8.5% seen once; the top ten hold roughly 0.44%. The gene calls are TRBV6-5 and TRBJ2-7; D gene unclear. Sequences were obtained from central memory CD4+ T cells from blood. The origin of this receptor is a woman aged 18-29 years in good health. This chain's CDR3 is CASFSTTSLEQYF. Written as DNA, the CDR3 is TGTGCCAGTTTTAGCACCACCTCGTTAGAGCAGTACTTC.